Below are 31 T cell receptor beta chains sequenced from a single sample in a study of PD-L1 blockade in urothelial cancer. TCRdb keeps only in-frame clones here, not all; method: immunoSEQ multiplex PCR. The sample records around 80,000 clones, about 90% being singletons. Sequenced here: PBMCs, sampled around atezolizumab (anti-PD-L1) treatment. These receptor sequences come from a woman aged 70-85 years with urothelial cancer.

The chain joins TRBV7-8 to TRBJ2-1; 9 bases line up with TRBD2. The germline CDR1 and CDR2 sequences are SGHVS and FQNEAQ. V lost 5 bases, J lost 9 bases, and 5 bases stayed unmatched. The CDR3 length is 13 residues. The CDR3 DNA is TGTGCCAGCAGCCAATTAGCGGGAGCTGAGCAGTTCTTC. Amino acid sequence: CASSQLAGAEQFF.

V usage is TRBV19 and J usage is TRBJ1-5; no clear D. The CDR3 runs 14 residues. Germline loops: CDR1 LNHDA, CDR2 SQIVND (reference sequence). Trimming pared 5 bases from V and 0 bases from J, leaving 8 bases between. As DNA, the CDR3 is TGTGCCAGTAGTGAGGGTGTTAGCAATCAGCCCCAGCATTTT. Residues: CASSEGVSNQPQHF. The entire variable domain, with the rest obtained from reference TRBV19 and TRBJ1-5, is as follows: DGGITQSPKYLFRKEGQNVTLSCEQNLNHDAMYWYRQDPGQGLRLIYYSQIVNDFQKGDIAEGYSVSREKKESFPLTVTSAQKNPTAFYLCASSEGVSNQPQHFGDGTRLSIL.

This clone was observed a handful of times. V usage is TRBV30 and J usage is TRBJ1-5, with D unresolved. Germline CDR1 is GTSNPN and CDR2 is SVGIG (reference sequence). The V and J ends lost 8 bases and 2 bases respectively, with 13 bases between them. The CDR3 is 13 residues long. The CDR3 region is CAAQTVGNQPQHF. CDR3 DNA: TGTGCCGCTCAAACAGTAGGCAATCAGCCCCAGCATTTT.

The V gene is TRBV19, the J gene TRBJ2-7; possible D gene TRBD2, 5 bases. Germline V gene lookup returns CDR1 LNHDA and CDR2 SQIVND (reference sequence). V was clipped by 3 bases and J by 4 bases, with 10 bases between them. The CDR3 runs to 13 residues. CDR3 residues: CASSMSGGYEQYF. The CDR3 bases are TGTGCCAGTAGTATGTCGGGCGGGTACGAGCAGTACTTC.

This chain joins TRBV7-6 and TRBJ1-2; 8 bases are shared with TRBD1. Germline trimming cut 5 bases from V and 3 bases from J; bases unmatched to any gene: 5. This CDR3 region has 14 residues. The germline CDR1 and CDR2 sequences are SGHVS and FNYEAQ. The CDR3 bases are TGTGCCAGCAGCCCGGACAGGGCACACTATGGCTACACCTTC. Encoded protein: CASSPDRAHYGYTF.

CDR3 sequence (DNA): TGTGCCAGCTCCGGACAGGGGGCGAACACTGAAGCTTTCTTT. Protein: CASSGQGANTEAFF. The chain couples TRBV18 to TRBJ1-1; TRBD1 matches 11 bases. The CDR3 spans 14 residues. Trimming at V came to 6 bases and at J to 1 base, leaving 1 base not matched to a gene. Germline values: CDR1 KGHSH, CDR2 LQKENI.

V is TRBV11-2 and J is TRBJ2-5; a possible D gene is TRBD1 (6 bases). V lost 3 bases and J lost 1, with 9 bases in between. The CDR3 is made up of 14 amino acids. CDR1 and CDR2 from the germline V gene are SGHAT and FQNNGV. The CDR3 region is CASSFVQGQETQYF. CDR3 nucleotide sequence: TGTGCCAGCAGCTTTGTACAGGGCCAAGAGACCCAGTACTTC.

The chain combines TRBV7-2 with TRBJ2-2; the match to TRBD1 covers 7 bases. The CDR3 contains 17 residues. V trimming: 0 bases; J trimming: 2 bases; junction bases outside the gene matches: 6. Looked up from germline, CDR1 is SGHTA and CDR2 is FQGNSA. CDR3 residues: CASSLAVGTDNTGELFF. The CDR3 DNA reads TGTGCCAGCAGCTTAGCCGTCGGGACAGACAACACCGGGGAGCTGTTTTTT.

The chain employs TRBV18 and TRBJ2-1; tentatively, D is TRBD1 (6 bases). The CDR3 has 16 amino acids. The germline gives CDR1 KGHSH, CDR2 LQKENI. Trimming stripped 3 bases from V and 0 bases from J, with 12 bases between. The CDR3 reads CASSPDTGSSYNEQFF. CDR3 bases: TGTGCCAGCTCACCTGATACAGGGAGCTCCTACAATGAGCAGTTCTTC.

DNA of the CDR3: TGTGCCCGGCTGGAAACAGGGGGCTCGGACTATGGCTACACCTTC. Protein: CARLETGGSDYGYTF. The genes are TRBV2 and TRBJ1-2; 9 bases agree with TRBD1. The germline V gene encodes CDR1 SNHLY and CDR2 FYNNEI. J lost 3 bases, V lost 11 bases, and 13 bases had no gene match. The CDR3 loop spans 15 amino acids.

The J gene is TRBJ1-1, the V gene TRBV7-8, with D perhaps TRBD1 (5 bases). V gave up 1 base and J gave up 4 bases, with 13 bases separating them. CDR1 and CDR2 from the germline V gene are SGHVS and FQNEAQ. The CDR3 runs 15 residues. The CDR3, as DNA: TGTGCCAGCAGCTTAGTCCGCAGGGTTGGCACTGAAGCTTTCTTT. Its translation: CASSLVRRVGTEAFF.

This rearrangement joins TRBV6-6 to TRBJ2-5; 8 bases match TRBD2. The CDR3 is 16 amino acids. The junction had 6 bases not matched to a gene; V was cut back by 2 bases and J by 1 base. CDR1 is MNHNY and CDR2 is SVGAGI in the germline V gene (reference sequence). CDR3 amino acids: CASSYGSGGGQETQYF. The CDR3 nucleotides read TGTGCCAGCAGTTACGGGAGCGGGGGCGGCCAAGAGACCCAGTACTTC.

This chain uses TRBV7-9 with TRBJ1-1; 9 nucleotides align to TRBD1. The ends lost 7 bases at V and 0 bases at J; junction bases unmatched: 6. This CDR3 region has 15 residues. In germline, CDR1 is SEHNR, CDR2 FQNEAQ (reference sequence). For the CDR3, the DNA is TGTGCCAGCAACTTTGGGGACAGGGTGAACACTGAAGCTTTCTTT. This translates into CASNFGDRVNTEAFF.

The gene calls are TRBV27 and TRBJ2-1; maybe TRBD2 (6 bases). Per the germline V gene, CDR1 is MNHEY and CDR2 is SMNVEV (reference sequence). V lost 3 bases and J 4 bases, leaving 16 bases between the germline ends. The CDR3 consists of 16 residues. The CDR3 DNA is TGTGCCAGCAGTTTCGTAACGGGACTCGGATACAATGAGCAGTTCTTC. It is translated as CASSFVTGLGYNEQFF.

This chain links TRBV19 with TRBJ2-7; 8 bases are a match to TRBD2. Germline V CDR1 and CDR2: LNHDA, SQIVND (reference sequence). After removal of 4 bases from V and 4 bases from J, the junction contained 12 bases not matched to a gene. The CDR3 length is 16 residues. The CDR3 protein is CASSTSSAGVGYEQYF. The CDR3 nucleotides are TGTGCCAGTAGTACGTCTTCAGCGGGAGTGGGGTACGAGCAGTACTTC. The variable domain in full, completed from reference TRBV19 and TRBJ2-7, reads DGGITQSPKYLFRKEGQNVTLSCEQNLNHDAMYWYRQDPGQGLRLIYYSQIVNDFQKGDIAEGYSVSREKKESFPLTVTSAQKNPTAFYLCASSTSSAGVGYEQYFGPGTRLTVT.

The DNA of the CDR3 is TGTGCCAGCAGCCCCCGGGACAGGGGATCGCCTTACGAGCAGTACTTC. This codes for CASSPRDRGSPYEQYF. This chain links TRBV13 with TRBJ2-7; 10 bases are a match to TRBD1. CDR1 and CDR2 (germline): PRHDT, FYEKMQ (reference sequence). The J segment lost 4 bases and the V segment lost 5 bases, leaving 11 bases of the junction unmatched. CDR3 size: 16 residues.

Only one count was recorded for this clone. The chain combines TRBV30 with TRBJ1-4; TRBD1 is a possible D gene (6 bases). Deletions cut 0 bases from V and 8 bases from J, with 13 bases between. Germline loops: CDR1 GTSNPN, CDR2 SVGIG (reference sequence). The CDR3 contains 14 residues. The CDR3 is CAWSVRGAGEKLFF. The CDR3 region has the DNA TGTGCCTGGAGTGTACGGGGGGCGGGAGAAAAACTGTTTTTT.

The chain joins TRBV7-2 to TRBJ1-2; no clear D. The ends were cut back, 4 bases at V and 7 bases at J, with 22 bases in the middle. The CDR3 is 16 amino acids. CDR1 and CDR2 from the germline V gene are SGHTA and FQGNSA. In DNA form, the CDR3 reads TGTGCCAGCAGCTCCCAGTCACAGCACTTACGGGGTGGCTACACCTTC. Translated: CASSSQSQHLRGGYTF.

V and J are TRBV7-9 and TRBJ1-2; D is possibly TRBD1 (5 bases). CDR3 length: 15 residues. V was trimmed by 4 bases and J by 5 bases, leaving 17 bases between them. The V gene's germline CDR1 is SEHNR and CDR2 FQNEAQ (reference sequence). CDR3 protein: CASSSGAGGYYGYTF. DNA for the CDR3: TGTGCCAGCAGCTCCGGGGCGGGGGGGTATTATGGCTACACCTTC.

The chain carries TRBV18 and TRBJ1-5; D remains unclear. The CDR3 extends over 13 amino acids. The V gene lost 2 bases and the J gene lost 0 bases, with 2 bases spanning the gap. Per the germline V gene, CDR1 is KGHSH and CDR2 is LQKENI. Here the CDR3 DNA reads TGTGCCAGCTCACCATATAGCAATCAGCCCCAGCATTTT. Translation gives CASSPYSNQPQHF. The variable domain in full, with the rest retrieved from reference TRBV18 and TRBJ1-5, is NAGVMQNPRHLVRRRGQEARLRCSPMKGHSHVYWYRQLPEEGLKFMVYLQKENIIDESGMPKERFSAEFPKEGPSILRIQQVVRGDSAAYFCASSPYSNQPQHFGDGTRLSIL.

The CDR3 nucleotides are TGTGCCAGCAGCTACCGGGACAGCGGAGCTTTCTTT. Its protein is CASSYRDSGAFF. The chain links TRBV9 to TRBJ1-1, with 7 positions matching TRBD1. Per the germline V gene, CDR1 is SGDLS and CDR2 is YYNGEE. Trimming removed 4 bases from V and 10 bases from J; junction bases left unmatched: 7. The CDR3 extends over 12 amino acids. Combining the CDR3 with reference TRBV9 and TRBJ1-1 gives the whole variable domain DSGVTQTPKHLITATGQRVTLRCSPRSGDLSVYWYQQSLDQGLQFLIQYYNGEERAKGNILERFSAQQFPDLHSELNLSSLELGDSALYFCASSYRDSGAFFGQGTRLTVV.

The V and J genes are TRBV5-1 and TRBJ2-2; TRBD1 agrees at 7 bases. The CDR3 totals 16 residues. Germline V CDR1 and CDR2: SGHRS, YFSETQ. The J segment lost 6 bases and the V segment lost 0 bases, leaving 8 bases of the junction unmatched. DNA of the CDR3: TGCGCCAGCAGCTTGGGAGGGGGCCTACGGTCCGGGGAGCTGTTTTTT. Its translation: CASSLGGGLRSGELFF.

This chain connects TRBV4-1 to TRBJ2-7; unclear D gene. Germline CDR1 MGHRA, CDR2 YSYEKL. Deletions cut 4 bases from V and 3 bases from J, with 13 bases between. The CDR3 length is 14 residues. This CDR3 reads CASSLEPLSYEQYF. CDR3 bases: TGCGCCAGCAGCCTGGAGCCGTTAAGCTACGAGCAGTACTTC.

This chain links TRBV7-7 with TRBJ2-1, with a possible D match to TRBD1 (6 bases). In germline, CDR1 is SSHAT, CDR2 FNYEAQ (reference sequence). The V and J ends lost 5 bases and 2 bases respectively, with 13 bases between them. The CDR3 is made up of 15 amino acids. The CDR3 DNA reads TGTGCCAGCAGCCCCCACAGGGCCACCTACAATGAGCAGTTCTTC. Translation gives CASSPHRATYNEQFF.

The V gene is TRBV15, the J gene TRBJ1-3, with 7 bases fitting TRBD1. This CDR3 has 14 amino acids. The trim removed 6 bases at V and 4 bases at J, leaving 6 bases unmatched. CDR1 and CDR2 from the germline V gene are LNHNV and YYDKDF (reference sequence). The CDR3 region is CATSKTGSGNTIYF. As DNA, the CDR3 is TGTGCCACCAGTAAGACAGGGTCCGGAAACACCATATATTTT. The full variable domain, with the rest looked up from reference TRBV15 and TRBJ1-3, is DAMVIQNPRYQVTQFGKPVTLSCSQTLNHNVMYWYQQKSSQAPKLLFHYYDKDFNNEADTPDNFQSRRPNTSFCFLDIRSPGLGDTAMYLCATSKTGSGNTIYFGEGSWLTVV.

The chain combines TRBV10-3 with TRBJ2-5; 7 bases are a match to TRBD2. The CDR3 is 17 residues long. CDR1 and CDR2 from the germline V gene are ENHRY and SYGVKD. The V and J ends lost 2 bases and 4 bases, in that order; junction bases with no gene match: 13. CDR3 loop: CAISEVEGGSLGETQYF. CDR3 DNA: TGTGCCATCAGTGAGGTGGAGGGCGGGAGTTTGGGAGAGACCCAGTACTTC.

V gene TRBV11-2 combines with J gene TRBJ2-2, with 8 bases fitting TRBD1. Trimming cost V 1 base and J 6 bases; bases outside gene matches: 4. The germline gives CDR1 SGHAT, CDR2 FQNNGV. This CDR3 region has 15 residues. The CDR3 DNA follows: TGTGCCAGCAGCTTAGTCGGACAGGGTCCCGGGGAGCTGTTTTTT. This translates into CASSLVGQGPGELFF.

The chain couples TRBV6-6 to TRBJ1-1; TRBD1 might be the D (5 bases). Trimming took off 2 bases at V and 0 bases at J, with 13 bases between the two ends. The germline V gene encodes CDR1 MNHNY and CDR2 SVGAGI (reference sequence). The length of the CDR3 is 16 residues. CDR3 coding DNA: TGTGCCAGCAGTTACGCCCGGGGGAGGGTGAACACTGAAGCTTTCTTT. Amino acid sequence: CASSYARGRVNTEAFF.

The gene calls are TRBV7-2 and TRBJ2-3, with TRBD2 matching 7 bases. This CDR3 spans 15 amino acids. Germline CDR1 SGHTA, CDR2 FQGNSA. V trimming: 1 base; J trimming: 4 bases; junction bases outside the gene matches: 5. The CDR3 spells CASSLGAGWADTQYF. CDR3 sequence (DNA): TGTGCCAGCAGCTTAGGAGCGGGGTGGGCAGATACGCAGTATTTT. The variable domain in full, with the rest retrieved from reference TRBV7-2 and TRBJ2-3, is GAGVSQSPSNKVTEKGKDVELRCDPISGHTALYWYRQSLGQGLEFLIYFQGNSAPDKSGLPSDRFSAERTGGSVSTLTIQRTQQEDSAVYLCASSLGAGWADTQYFGPGTRLTVL.

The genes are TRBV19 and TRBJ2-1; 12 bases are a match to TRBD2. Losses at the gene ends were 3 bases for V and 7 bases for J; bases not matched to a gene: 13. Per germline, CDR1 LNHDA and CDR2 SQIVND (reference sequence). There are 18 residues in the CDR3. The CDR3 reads CASSIRLRLAGVSNEQFF. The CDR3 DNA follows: TGTGCCAGTAGTATCCGCTTACGACTAGCGGGAGTTTCGAATGAGCAGTTCTTC.

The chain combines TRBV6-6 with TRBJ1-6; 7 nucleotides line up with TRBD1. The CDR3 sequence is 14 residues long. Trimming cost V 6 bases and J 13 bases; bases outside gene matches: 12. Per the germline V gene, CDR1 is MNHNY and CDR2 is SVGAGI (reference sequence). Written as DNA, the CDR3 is TGTGCCAGCAGCAAAGGGGGGACAGCCTCGCCCCTCCACTTT. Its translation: CASSKGGTASPLHF.